This TCR beta chain was sequenced for a study of cytomegalovirus exposure and HLA in healthy donors (dated by TCRdb to the late 2010s). Study-level background: An earlier analysis of around 600 of the donors reported about 250 Gb of sequence data and some 120 million unique TCR beta sequences from about 180 million T cells. An early release that covered about 640 HLA-typed donors contained about 300 gigabases of sequencing data and about 84 million unique TCR sequences. Of the 300 to 500 genotyped donors, 81% were placed in the genetic ancestry cluster associated with self-reported Caucasian donors. The study was designed to test whether signatures of past pathogen exposure could be identified by cataloging public T cell receptors. The study profiled the T cell repertoires of 500 to 800 subjects by immunosequencing and related them to cytomegalovirus serostatus. In addition to the first cohort of 666 subjects, a separate validation cohort of approximately 130 different subjects was used. To predict cytomegalovirus infection status, the study brought together high-throughput TCR immunosequencing, statistical association of individual TCRs with disease status, and machine learning. A later analysis re-analyzed previously published TCR beta repertoires from about 600 donors and added high-resolution HLA genotyping to study TCR occurrence patterns. Rather than drawing on any new phenotypic data, the later analysis identified candidate immune exposures from TCR beta sequences and the way those sequences occurred across donors. An earlier analysis of 587 of the donors applied high-throughput TCR beta sequencing to assess whether each TCR beta V gene segment acted as functional or pseudogenic. Donor age, sex, ethnicity and CMV serostatus were collected together with the repertoire data. In a later genetic analysis, genome-wide SNP genotypes for about three fifths of the roughly 670 donors were used, and that subset was treated as a discovery cohort. All discovery cohort repertoires had been generated using a single sequencing platform. Class I and class II HLA loci were covered by the typing at four-digit resolution. The number of typed donors differed by locus: roughly 620-630 for A, B, C, DRB1 and DQB1; some 500 for DQA1; around 610 for DPA1; and approximately 450 for DPB1. Because of strong linkage in the cohort, four or five DR-DQ haplotypes were treated as single units for association and clustering. Among 398 genotyped donors of the cohort, an average of 235,054 unique TCR beta nucleotide sequences were sequenced per donor, roughly a sixth of them non-productive. The paper's findings and limits, for the study overall: In a later genetic analysis, fewer N-insertions in productive TCRs were reported among donors in an Asian-associated ancestry cluster than the roughly 700-donor mean. In a later genetic analysis, a missense DCLRE1C variant was associated with V-gene and J-gene trimming of TCR beta chains, and the association was replicated in an independent cohort. Assigning TCR associations to individual alleles was difficult when HLA alleles, especially DR and DQ, strongly co-occurred. The authors suggested that the approach could potentially be generalized to other disease states and immunological phenotypes. A cluster of highly shared sequence variants was judged likely to represent a technical artifact of the sequencing pipeline. At a false discovery rate of 0.05, a later analysis linked some 18,000 TCR beta sequences to specific HLA alleles. The study listed 164 TCR beta chains as associated with cytomegalovirus. A further reported finding was that TCR beta sequences accurately predicted the HLA-A and HLA-B alleles for most subjects in the first cohort. This cohort had only TCR beta chains sequenced, and the lack of alpha or paired-chain data limited which features could be detected. Because HLA typing was unavailable for some donors at each locus, only the typed subset was used in association tests. Some IMGT-functional V segments, including TRBV6-2 and TRBV6-3, could not be told apart with the 87-base-pair reads, so those segments were excluded. Most TCR sequences were observed very rarely across donors, whereas some public TCRs were present in many individuals. In a later analysis, HLA-associated TCR beta chains were found to be more clonally expanded and to have lower generation probabilities than equally common non-associated chains. In a later analysis, several top co-occurrence clusters were reported to appear linked to parvovirus B19, influenza, CMV and Epstein-Barr virus. The classifier was reported to diagnose cytomegalovirus status with high specificity and sensitivity in both the original cohort and the validation cohort. According to a later analysis, most CMV-associated TCR beta chains appeared to be HLA-restricted, and the HLA associations seemed to be driven largely by CMV exposure. Sequencing depth was assumed to be roughly uniform across donors in the presence/absence analyses, though that assumption may not hold. A few of the identified cytomegalovirus-associated TCR beta chains were confirmed in vitro to be specific for cytomegalovirus antigens. Broadly in line with IMGT annotations, most TCR beta V segments showed up in productive rearrangements about 90% or about 30% of the time in an earlier analysis of several hundred of the donors. According to a later analysis, TCR association rates differed among HLA loci, with DRB1 alleles showing the most associated TCRs and HLA-C alleles showing the fewest. Correlated functional status among segregating V segments might be attributable to linkage disequilibrium, but an unknown experimental factor could not be ruled out. For the cohort, immune exposure information was limited to CMV serostatus. Because counts were too low, roughly 16 rarely observed V segments, including chromosome 9 orphons, were excluded from the earlier analysis of 587 of the donors.

V gives up 0 bases and J gives up 7 bases, and the segment between their germline ends measures 9 bases. Spanning cysteine to phenylalanine, the CDR3 consists of 12 amino acids. Only the CDR3 portion is preserved as DNA: 36 bases, with reading frame beginning at the first base. CDR1 and CDR2 are read off the germline V gene (reference sequence) as GTSNPN and SVGIG. In total, 600 or so healthy bone marrow donors made up the cohort. Cohort members were all nominally healthy when sampled, although unrecorded immune exposures were likely present. Of the 600 or so cohort members, about 290 had a positive CMV serostatus and just over 350 had a negative one, while no CMV serostatus was recorded for the donor. A peripheral blood sample was provided by each donor, and peripheral blood mononuclear cells were used for TCR beta sequencing. The Qiagen DNeasy Blood Extraction Kit was used to extract genomic DNA from the blood cell samples.

Libraries were prepared through the immunoSEQ multiplex PCR assay. For the multiplex PCR, a mixture combining 60 forward primers for TCR Vbeta segments and 13 reverse primers for TCR Jbeta segments was used. A multiplex PCR assay on genomic DNA amplified the CDR3 region of rearranged TCR beta genes. The amplified TCR beta libraries were sequenced on the Illumina HiSeq System as 87-base-pair reads. The published analysis was carried out like this. In a later analysis, tens of millions of unique TCR beta chains were counted across the roughly 670 repertoires, and roughly 10 million of these chains were shared by at least two donors. To remove PCR and sequencing errors, raw reads were error-corrected and collapsed into unique sequences using a nearest-neighbor algorithm that merged closely related sequences. V, D and J gene segments were assigned by aligning CDR3 sequences to IMGT reference sequences. For a sequence to be retained, at least a six-nucleotide match to both a V gene segment and a J gene segment was required. A rearrangement counted as productive if the CDR3 had no stop codons and remained in frame with V and J, and every other rearrangement counted as non-productive. CDR3 was defined by IMGT convention, running from the second conserved V-encoded cysteine to the conserved J-encoded phenylalanine. In an earlier analysis of approximately 590 of the donors, sequences lacking an unambiguous match to a single V gene segment were excluded. In an earlier analysis of around 600 of the donors, V segments were called functional above 56.7% productive rearrangements and were called segregating when the between-donor standard deviation exceeded 5%. A statistical classification framework was built to diagnose cytomegalovirus status from the catalog of TCR beta chain sequences. In a later analysis, TCR nucleotide sequences were compared against IMGT/GENE-DB human TR gene sequences so that V and J genes could be assigned. A later analysis assigned CDR3 sequences and most-parsimonious VDJ recombination scenarios with the TCRdist pipeline. A later analysis defined each TCR beta chain by its CDR3 amino acid sequence plus V-gene family, and excluded reads lacking a unique V-gene family. To address suspected cross-contamination and a sequencing artifact, a later analysis removed approximately 600 highly shared, low-generation-probability nucleotide sequences. For each public chain, a later analysis derived a clonal expansion index from normalized ranks of inferred template counts within each repertoire. In a later analysis, generation probabilities were computed using a VDJ recombination model fitted to out-of-frame rearrangements, and the results were checked against IGoR. In a later analysis, TCR-TCR, TCR-HLA and TCR-CMV co-occurrence was scored with hypergeometric tests, and a repertoire-size bias correction was applied to TCR pairs. In a later analysis, false discovery rates were estimated by permuting HLA or CMV assignments 20 times. A later analysis grouped co-occurring TCRs with DBSCAN, adding TCRdist sequence similarity when clustering within HLA-allele-positive subsets. Repertoires with fewer than 30,000 or more than 120,000 public chains, plus five repertoires with anomalous nucleotide sharing, were excluded from co-occurrence clustering. Not all clones reach the TCRdb copy of this immuneACCESS table, which keeps in-frame sequences only. Checked studies attribute under half of the gap to unresolved V genes and leave the rest unexplained. That table is the source of V, J and clone size, and D and trimming were worked out from the DNA. The sample contains around 120,000 clones, around 72% of them found a single time. About 3.1% of the sample lies in the top ten.

Notes on this clone: This receptor's antigen is unknown. Base-call qualities are not available, and no considerably larger clone is one nucleotide away.

The sequenced sample was PBMCs. This clonotype was obtained from a human donor in good health. In this chain, TRBV30 is recombined with TRBJ1-2; the D gene is perhaps TRBD1, from 5 matching bases. CDR3 reads: CAWSVRGSGYTF. The sequence in DNA is TGTGCCTGGAGTGTACGGGGGAGTGGCTACACCTTC.